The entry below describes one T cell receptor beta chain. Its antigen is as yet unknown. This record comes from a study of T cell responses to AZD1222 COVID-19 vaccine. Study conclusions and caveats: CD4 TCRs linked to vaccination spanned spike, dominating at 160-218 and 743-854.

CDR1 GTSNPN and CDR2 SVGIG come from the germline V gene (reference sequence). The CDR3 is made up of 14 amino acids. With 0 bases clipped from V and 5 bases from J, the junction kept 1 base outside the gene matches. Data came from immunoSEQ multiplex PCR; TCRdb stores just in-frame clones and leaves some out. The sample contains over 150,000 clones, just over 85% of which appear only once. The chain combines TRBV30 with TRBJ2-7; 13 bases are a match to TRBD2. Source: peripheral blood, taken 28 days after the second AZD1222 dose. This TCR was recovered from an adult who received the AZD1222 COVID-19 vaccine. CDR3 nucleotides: TGTGCCTGGAGTGTTGGACTAGCGGGGGACGAGCAGTACTTC. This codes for CAWSVGLAGDEQYF.